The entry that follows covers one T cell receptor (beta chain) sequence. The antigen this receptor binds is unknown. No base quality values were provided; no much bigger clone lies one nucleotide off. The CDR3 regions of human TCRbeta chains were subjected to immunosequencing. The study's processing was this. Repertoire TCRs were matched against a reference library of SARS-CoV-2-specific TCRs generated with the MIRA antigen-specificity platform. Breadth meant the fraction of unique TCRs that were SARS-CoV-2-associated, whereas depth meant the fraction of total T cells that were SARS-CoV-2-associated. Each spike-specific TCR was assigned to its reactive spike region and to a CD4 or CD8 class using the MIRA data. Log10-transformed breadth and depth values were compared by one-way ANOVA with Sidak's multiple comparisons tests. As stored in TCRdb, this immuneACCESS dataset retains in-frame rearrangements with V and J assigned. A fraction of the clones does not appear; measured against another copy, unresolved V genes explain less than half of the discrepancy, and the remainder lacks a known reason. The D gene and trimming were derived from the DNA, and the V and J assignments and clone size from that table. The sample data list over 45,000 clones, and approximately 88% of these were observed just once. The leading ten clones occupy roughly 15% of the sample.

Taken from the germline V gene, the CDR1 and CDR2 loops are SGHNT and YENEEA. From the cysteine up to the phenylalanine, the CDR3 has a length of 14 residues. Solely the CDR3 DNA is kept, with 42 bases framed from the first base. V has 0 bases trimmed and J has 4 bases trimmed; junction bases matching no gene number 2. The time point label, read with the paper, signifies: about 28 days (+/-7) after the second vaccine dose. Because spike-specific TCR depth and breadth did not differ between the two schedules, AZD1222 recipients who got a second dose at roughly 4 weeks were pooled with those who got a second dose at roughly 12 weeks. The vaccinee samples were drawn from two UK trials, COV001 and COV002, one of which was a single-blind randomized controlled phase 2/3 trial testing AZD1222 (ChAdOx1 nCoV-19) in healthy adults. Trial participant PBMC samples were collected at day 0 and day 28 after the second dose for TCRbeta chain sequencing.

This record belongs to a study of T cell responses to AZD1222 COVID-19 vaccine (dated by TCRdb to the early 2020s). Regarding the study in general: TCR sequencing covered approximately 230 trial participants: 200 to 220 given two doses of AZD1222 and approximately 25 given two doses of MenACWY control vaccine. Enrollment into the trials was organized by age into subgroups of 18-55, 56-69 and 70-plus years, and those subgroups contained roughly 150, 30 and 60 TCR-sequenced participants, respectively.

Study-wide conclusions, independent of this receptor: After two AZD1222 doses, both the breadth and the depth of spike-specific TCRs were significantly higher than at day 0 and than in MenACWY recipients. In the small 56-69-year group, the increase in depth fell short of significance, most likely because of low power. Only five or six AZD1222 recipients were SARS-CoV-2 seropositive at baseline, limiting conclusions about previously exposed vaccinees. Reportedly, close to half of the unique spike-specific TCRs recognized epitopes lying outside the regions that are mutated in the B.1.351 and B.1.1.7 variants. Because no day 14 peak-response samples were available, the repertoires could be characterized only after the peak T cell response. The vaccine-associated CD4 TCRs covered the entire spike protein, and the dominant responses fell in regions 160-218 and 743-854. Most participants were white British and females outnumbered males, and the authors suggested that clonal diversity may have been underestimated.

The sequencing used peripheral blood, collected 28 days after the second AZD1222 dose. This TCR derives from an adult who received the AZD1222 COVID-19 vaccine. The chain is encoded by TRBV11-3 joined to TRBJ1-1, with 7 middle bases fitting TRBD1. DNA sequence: TGTGCCAGCAGCTTAGAGACAGGGTTCACTGAAGCTTTCTTT. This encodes CASSLETGFTEAFF.